This T cell receptor (beta chain) was identified in a study of T cells in Graves' hyperthyroidism and ophthalmopathy. This clonotype occurred many times. Researchers took RNA transcripts and amplified the TCR beta CDR3 regions from them. A first-round RT-PCR of the TCR CDR3 used the HTBI primer set. TCRdb re-called the multiplex PCR reads with MiXCR, one entry per CDR3 protein. The sample consists of a few hundred thousand distinct CDR3 sequences, more than 12% of them appearing once. This CDR3 region has 15 residues. V lost 3 bases and J lost 6; bases outside the gene matches: 5. Germline V gene data show CDR1 as LNHDA and CDR2 as SQIVND (reference sequence).

The rearrangement joins TRBV19 to TRBJ2-2, with TRBD2 matching over 9 bases. Sequencing input: blood. The receptor's source is a woman aged 35 to 49 with Graves' hyperthyroidism that later progressed to Graves' ophthalmopathy. The CDR3 region is CASSIFSGSAGELFF. The CDR3 DNA sequence: TGTGCCAGTAGTATTTTTAGCGGGAGCGCCGGGGAGCTGTTTTTT.